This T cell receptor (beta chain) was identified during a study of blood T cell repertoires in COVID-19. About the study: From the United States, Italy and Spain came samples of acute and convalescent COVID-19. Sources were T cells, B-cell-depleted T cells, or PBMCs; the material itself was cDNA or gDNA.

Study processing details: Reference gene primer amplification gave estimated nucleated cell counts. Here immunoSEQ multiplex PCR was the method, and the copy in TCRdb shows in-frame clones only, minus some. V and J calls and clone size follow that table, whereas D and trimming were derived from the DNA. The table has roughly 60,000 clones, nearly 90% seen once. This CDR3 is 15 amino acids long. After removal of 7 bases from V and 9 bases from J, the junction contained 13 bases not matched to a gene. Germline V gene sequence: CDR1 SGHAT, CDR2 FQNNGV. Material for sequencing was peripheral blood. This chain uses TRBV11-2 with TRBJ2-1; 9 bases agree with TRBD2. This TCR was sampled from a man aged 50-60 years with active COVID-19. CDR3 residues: CASKTARGGLSEQFF. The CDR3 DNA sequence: TGTGCCAGCAAGACCGCGCGGGGGGGCCTCAGTGAGCAGTTCTTC.